This T cell receptor beta chain was found in a study of vaccination and CD4 T cells after COVID-19. Study-wide background: Convalescent patients had positive nasal swab PCR results for SARS-CoV-2. Disease was mild in fewer than 10 and severe in one. Post-vaccine sampling followed dose two by a median about 72 days (range 14 to 241).

Germline V gives CDR1 LNHNV, CDR2 YYDKDF (reference sequence). After removal of 5 bases from V and 1 base from J, the junction contained 7 bases not matched to a gene. The CDR3 runs to 15 residues. This clonotype was picked up a small number of times. Its target is unknown. With the Oncomine TCR Beta short-read assay, DNA from cultured CD4+ T cells was sequenced. The template was genomic DNA from cultured CD4+ T cells. TCRdb independently ran MiXCR on the PCR reads; one entry per CDR3 protein. The sample comprises 10,000 or so distinct CDR3 sequences, 53% of which are singletons, and 30% rests with the top ten. As for treatment: approximately nine-day PBMC culture with coronavirus spike peptide pools or control peptides (ViraFEST assay). All positive PCR tests were dated between March and December 2020, predating US Alpha, Beta and Delta variants.

This chain uses TRBV15 with TRBJ1-1; TRBD1 matches at 7 bases. The clonotype was recovered from a human donor who had recovered from COVID-19. Specimen: CD4+ T cells from blood, cultured in vitro. The CDR3 DNA sequence: TGTGCCACCAGCGGTCGGAACAGGGGGAACACTGAAGCTTTCTTT. Its protein product is CATSGRNRGNTEAFF.